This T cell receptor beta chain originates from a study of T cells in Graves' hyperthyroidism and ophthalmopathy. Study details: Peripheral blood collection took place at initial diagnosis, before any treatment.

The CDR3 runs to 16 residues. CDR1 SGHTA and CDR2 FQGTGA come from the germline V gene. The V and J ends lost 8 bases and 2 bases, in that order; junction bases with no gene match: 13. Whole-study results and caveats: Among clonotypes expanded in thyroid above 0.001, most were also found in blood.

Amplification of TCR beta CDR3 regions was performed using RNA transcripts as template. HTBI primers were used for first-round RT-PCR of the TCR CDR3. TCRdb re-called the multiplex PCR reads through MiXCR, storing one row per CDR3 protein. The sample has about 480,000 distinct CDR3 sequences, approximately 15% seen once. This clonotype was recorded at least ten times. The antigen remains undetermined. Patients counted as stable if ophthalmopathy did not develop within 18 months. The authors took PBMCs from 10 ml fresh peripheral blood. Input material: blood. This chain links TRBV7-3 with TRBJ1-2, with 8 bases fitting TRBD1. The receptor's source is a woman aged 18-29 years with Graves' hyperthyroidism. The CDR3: CASRLAGGRGNYGYTF. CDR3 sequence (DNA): TGTGCCAGCCGTTTGGCAGGGGGCCGTGGAAACTATGGCTACACCTTC.